This record concerns one TCR beta chain sequence. Original processing methods: Nucleated cell number was recorded as an estimate derived from reference gene primer amplification. The table came from immunoSEQ multiplex PCR; TCRdb's copy has only in-frame clones and leaves some out. Clone size and V and J calls were adopted from that table, with D and trimming inferred from the DNA. Here the sample spans a few hundred thousand clones, 89% being singletons. This sample was included in a study of blood T cell repertoires in COVID-19. Overall study: The United States, Italy and Spain were the sources of the acute and convalescent COVID-19 samples. From T cells, B-cell-depleted T cells, or PBMCs came the material, which was cDNA or gDNA.

Germline V gene lookup returns CDR1 SGDLS and CDR2 YYNGEE. Losses at the gene ends were 1 base for V and 7 bases for J; bases not matched to a gene: 13. CDR3 length equals 17 residues. The chain has TRBV9 and TRBJ2-1, with 8 bases aligning to TRBD1. Material: peripheral blood. The clonotype was recovered from a middle-aged woman who had recovered from COVID-19. CDR3 DNA sequence: TGTGCCAGCAGCGTAACGGGGAGCCAGGGGGCAATGAATGAGCAGTTCTTC. This gives the protein CASSVTGSQGAMNEQFF.